This is a list of T cell receptor beta chains from one sample in a study of blood T cells in healthy people across ages. TCRdb called the 5' RACE reads again in MiXCR, with one record for every CDR3 protein. Counted here are 790,000 or so distinct CDR3 sequences, just over 55% occurring once; the ten biggest clones make up roughly 25%. Sequenced: blood. The receptor source for this set is a middle-aged man in good health. Each CDR3 is given with its conserved first and last residue. A D gene is named only where the DNA matches it firmly. Expanded clones get a size class; other rows say once, few or many, or leave the size out.

.	TRBV9	once	TRBJ2-1	TGTGCCAGCACATACCTAGATAGACCGACGGGCAATGAGCAGTTCTTC	CASTYLDRPTGNEQFF
TRBD2	TRBV27	.	TRBJ2-7	TGTGCCAGCAGTTTTTCGGCGGGAGGTCTTTTCTACGAGCAGTACTTC	CASSFSAGGLFYEQYF
.	TRBV3-1	once	TRBJ1-2	TGTGCCAGCAGCCAAAGGACGTATGGCTACACCTTC	CASSQRTYGYTF
.	TRBV11-2	.	TRBJ2-1	TGTGCCAGCAGCTTCTCCAGGGCCGTCTACAATGAGCAGTTCTTC	CASSFSRAVYNEQFF
.	TRBV21-1	few	TRBJ2-7	TGTGCCAGCCCTACTGTGGGCACCTACGAGCAGTACTTC	CASPTVGTYEQYF
.	TRBV9	few	TRBJ2-1	TGTGCCAGCAGCGTAGAAGGGTACGATGAGCAGTTCTTC	CASSVEGYDEQFF
.	TRBV5-1	.	TRBJ2-7	TGCGCCAGCAGCTTAGCGGCCAACCTGGGGGAGCAGTACTTC	CASSLAANLGEQYF
.	TRBV7-4	.	TRBJ1-5	TGTGCCAGCAGCTTGCTAAGGGGGGGAATGAATCAGCCCCAGCATTTT	CASSLLRGGMNQPQHF
.	TRBV20-1	.	TRBJ2-6	TGCAGTGCACCGCAGGTGCTCGGGGCCAACGTCCTGACTTTC	CSAPQVLGANVLTF
.	TRBV4-3	few	TRBJ1-2	TGCGCCAGCAGCCAATACGGGTCTGGCCGATCTAACTATGGCTACACCTTC	CASSQYGSGRSNYGYTF
.	TRBV7-2	.	TRBJ2-1	TGTGCCAGCGGCCCCCTTGTGGGTGTAAATGAGCAGTTCTTC	CASGPLVGVNEQFF
.	TRBV7-3	.	TRBJ2-1	TGTGCCAGCAGCTTAAGGTGGGGAACAGGGAACCATGAGCAGTTCTTC	CASSLRWGTGNHEQFF
.	TRBV7-9	.	TRBJ2-7	TGTGCCAGCAGTAGCGGTGGGGACCCCTCCTACGAGCAGTACTTC	CASSSGGDPSYEQYF
.	TRBV5-6	.	TRBJ2-5	TGTGCCAGCAGCTCGTGGGTTTGGGAGACCCAGTACTTC	CASSSWVWETQYF
.	TRBV6-5	.	TRBJ2-5	TGTGCCAGCAGTTCCGGTTACGATCTACAGGGTCAAGAGACCCAGTACTTC	CASSSGYDLQGQETQYF
TRBD1	TRBV12-3/TRBV12-4	.	TRBJ1-2	TGTGCCAGCAGGTCCTACGGGACAGACAATTTAGGAGGCTACACCTTC	CASRSYGTDNLGGYTF
.	TRBV9	few	TRBJ2-3	TGTGCCAGCCGTCTGGGACCCTTGAACACAGATACGCAGTATTTT	CASRLGPLNTDTQYF
TRBD1	TRBV12-3/TRBV12-4	.	TRBJ1-5	TGTGCCAGCAGTCCCCGACAGGGTAGCAATCAGCCCCAGCATTTT	CASSPRQGSNQPQHF
TRBD2	TRBV7-2	.	TRBJ2-7	TGTGCCAGCAGCACTACTAGCGGGATAAGACGCGAGCAGTACTTC	CASSTTSGIRREQYF
TRBD2	TRBV20-1	.	TRBJ2-1	TGCAGTGCCCGGGGGGGCTGGGAAGACAATGAGCAGTTCTTC	CSARGGWEDNEQFF
TRBD2	TRBV7-6	.	TRBJ2-5	TGTGCCAGCAGCCCTGGACTAGCGGGAGAGCCGGGGCAAGAGACCCAGTACTTC	CASSPGLAGEPGQETQYF
.	TRBV7-9	.	TRBJ2-7	TGTGCCAGCGGCACGACAGTTTACGAGCAGTACTTC	CASGTTVYEQYF
TRBD2	TRBV15	.	TRBJ2-1	TGTGCCACCAGCGGAACTAGCGGAACCTACAATGAGCAGTTCTTC	CATSGTSGTYNEQFF
.	TRBV16	few	TRBJ2-4	TGTGCCAGCAGCCAATCCGAGAGGGTGGCCAAAAACATTCAGTACTTC	CASSQSERVAKNIQYF
TRBD2	TRBV28	.	TRBJ2-7	TGTGCCACAGTAGCGGGGTGGGGCTCCTACGAGCAGTACTTC	CATVAGWGSYEQYF
TRBD2	TRBV2	.	TRBJ2-7	TGTGCCAGCAGTGAAGCGCTTCACCGAATCGGGACTAGTGGCTACGAGCAGTACTTC	CASSEALHRIGTSGYEQYF
TRBD1	TRBV29-1	.	TRBJ1-2	TGCAGCGTTGAAATCGCGAAGGGGGCTCTTGGCTACACCTTC	CSVEIAKGALGYTF
.	TRBV7-3	.	TRBJ1-6	TGTGCCAGCAGCTTGCACGGAGTCGGACTGGGGAATAATTCACCCCTCCACTTT	CASSLHGVGLGNNSPLHF
.	TRBV24-1	.	TRBJ2-3	TGTGCCACCAGTGATTTGAGTCATACGCAGTATTTT	CATSDLSHTQYF
TRBD1	TRBV20-1	few	TRBJ1-5	TGCAGTGCCAGACAGGGGGCTAATCCCCCTAATCAGCCCCAGCATTTT	CSARQGANPPNQPQHF
TRBD2	TRBV20-1	few	TRBJ2-5	TGCAGTGCGAGGACTAGCGGGTACCCACAAGAGACCCAGTACTTC	CSARTSGYPQETQYF
TRBD1	TRBV3-1	.	TRBJ1-1	TGTGCCAGCAGCCAGCGAACAGGGGGGAGGACTGAAGCTTTCTTT	CASSQRTGGRTEAFF
TRBD2	TRBV20-1	few	TRBJ2-1	TGCAGTGCTAGAAAACCGGGACTAGCGGGATACGGGGAGCAGTTCTTC	CSARKPGLAGYGEQFF